The next 25 T cell receptor beta chains were all read from a single sample in a study of T cells in localized non-small cell lung cancer. TCRdb keeps only in-frame clones here, not all; method: immunoSEQ multiplex PCR. The sample holds 850 to 1,100 clones, roughly a fifth seen once. The material sequenced was normal lung tissue next to the tumor, taken before any cancer treatment. The receptors come from a male donor aged 60 or over with stage I lung adenocarcinoma.

This clone was counted between two and nine times. The genes are TRBV23-1 and TRBJ2-1, with 11 bases that match TRBD2. TRBV23-1 carries the ORF label, with uncertain function. The J segment lost 4 bases and the V segment lost 6 bases, leaving 14 bases of the junction unmatched. The CDR3 is 18 residues long. The CDR3, as DNA: TGCGCCAGCAGCAACGGCCTTTCGCTAGCGGGAGGTTACAATGAGCAGTTCTTC. Translating it yields CASSNGLSLAGGYNEQFF.

In this sample, this clone turned up a few times. The V gene is TRBV28, the J gene TRBJ2-7, with D perhaps matching TRBD1 (6 bases). V shed 5 bases and J shed 4 bases, with 18 bases lying between them. This CDR3 has 15 residues. Germline-derived CDR1 and CDR2 are MDHEN and SYDVKM. In nucleotides, the CDR3 is TGTGCCAGCAGTCCCCCACGGGGACATGAGTACGAGCAGTACTTC. Translating it yields CASSPPRGHEYEQYF.

This clone is categorized as medium-sized. This chain links TRBV27 with TRBJ1-2, with D unresolved. The CDR3 is made up of 17 amino acids. Trimming took 1 base from V and 3 from J, leaving 18 bases between them. Per germline, CDR1 MNHEY and CDR2 SMNVEV (reference sequence). CDR3 nucleotide sequence: TGTGCCAGCAGTTTATACTCCCCGGGGATTAGAGACTATGGCTACACCTTC. Translating gives CASSLYSPGIRDYGYTF.

This chain links TRBV29-1 with TRBJ1-2; 9 nucleotides align to TRBD1. Germline-derived CDR1 and CDR2 are SQVTM and ANQGSEA. Trimming removed 6 bases from V and 4 bases from J; junction bases left unmatched: 6. This CDR3 has 13 amino acids. The CDR3 is CSVVTGGAYGYTF. The CDR3 region has the DNA TGCAGCGTGGTGACAGGGGGTGCCTATGGCTACACCTTC.

This chain uses TRBV6-8 with TRBJ1-1, with D tentatively TRBD1 (5 bases). The V end lost 4 bases, the J end lost 5 bases, and 11 bases lay between the germline ends. The CDR3 contains 13 residues. Germline assignment: CDR1 MNHGY and CDR2 SAAAGT. CDR3 sequence reads: CASSLTVGTEAFF. In DNA form, the CDR3 reads TGTGCCAGCAGTTTGACAGTGGGAACTGAAGCTTTCTTT.

This clone appeared a few times. V is TRBV6-8 and J is TRBJ2-7; TRBD1 might be the D (6 bases). From germline, CDR1 is MNHGY and CDR2 SAAAGT. The CDR3 extends over 17 amino acids. V lost 0 bases to trimming and J lost 0 bases, with 15 bases between them. This CDR3 reads CASSYSYKQGSSYEQYF. CDR3 DNA sequence: TGTGCCAGCAGTTACTCGTACAAACAGGGCTCCTCCTACGAGCAGTACTTC.

The V call is TRBV18, the J call TRBJ1-5; D unresolved. Trimming pared 3 bases from V and 3 bases from J, leaving 12 bases between. CDR3 length: 15 residues. The germline CDR1 and CDR2 sequences are KGHSH and LQKENI. The CDR3 loop is CASSPKDGNNQPQHF. CDR3 in DNA: TGTGCCAGCTCACCCAAGGACGGAAACAATCAGCCCCAGCATTTT.

This clone is medium-sized. This rearrangement joins TRBV9 to TRBJ2-7, with D possibly matching TRBD2 (5 bases). The germline V gene has CDR1 SGDLS and CDR2 YYNGEE. V lost 4 bases to trimming and J lost 0 bases, with 17 bases between them. The CDR3 sequence is 16 residues long. The CDR3 loop is CASSPEGSWASYEQYF. CDR3 coding DNA: TGTGCCAGCAGCCCAGAGGGCAGTTGGGCCTCCTACGAGCAGTACTTC.

In this sample, this clone turned up a few times. The chain joins TRBV6-1 to TRBJ2-7; no clear D gene. This CDR3 comprises 16 residues. The germline V gene encodes CDR1 MNHNS and CDR2 SASEGT. Trimming cost V 0 bases and J 0 bases, with 12 bases left between them. The CDR3 is CASSEAVGGSSYEQYF. DNA for the CDR3: TGTGCCAGCAGTGAAGCTGTCGGTGGAAGCTCCTACGAGCAGTACTTC.

The chain is built from TRBV9 and TRBJ1-3, with D maybe TRBD1 (5 bases). This CDR3 is 18 amino acids long. Between the trimmed V and J ends, which lost 4 bases and 0 bases, there was a span of 20 bases. Germline CDR1 reads SGDLS; CDR2 reads YYNGEE. The CDR3 region has the DNA TGTGCCAGCAGCCCCCGCGGCCAGGCCGGGGGCTCTGGAAACACCATATATTTT. It is translated as CASSPRGQAGGSGNTIYF.

This clone came up a few times. This sequence joins TRBV19 and TRBJ2-3; 10 bases map to TRBD1. The J segment lost 12 bases and the V segment lost 4 bases, leaving 10 bases of the junction unmatched. Germline CDR1 reads LNHDA; CDR2 reads SQIVND (reference sequence). The CDR3 length is 14 residues. The CDR3 spells CASSTPGQGNPQYF. The CDR3, as DNA: TGTGCCAGTAGTACCCCGGGACAGGGGAACCCTCAGTATTTT.

V and J are TRBV29-1 and TRBJ2-7, with 9 bases lining up with TRBD1. This CDR3 comprises 12 residues. V lost 7 bases, J lost 5 bases, and 6 bases stayed unmatched. Per the germline V gene, CDR1 is SQVTM and CDR2 is ANQGSEA. The DNA for the CDR3 is TGCAGCGCGGGACAGGGAGTCCACGAGCAGTACTTC. Its protein product is CSAGQGVHEQYF.

The chain couples TRBV9 to TRBJ2-7; either TRBD1 or TRBD2 may fit D (5 bases each). Germline-derived CDR1 and CDR2 are SGDLS and YYNGEE. Trimming pared 4 bases from V and 5 bases from J, leaving 16 bases between. This CDR3 region has 14 residues. The CDR3 DNA follows: TGTGCCAGCAGCCTTGTCGGGGCTTCCCACGAGCAGTACTTC. It yields the protein CASSLVGASHEQYF.

On this clone itself: An end of the junction does not agree with germline; a read error may underlie this. The gene calls are TRBV6-8 and TRBJ2-1; 12 bases map to TRBD2. CDR1 and CDR2 (germline): MNHGY, SAAAGT. This CDR3 spans 17 amino acids. The CDR3 reads CAISLAGGPRGENEQFF. CDR3 in DNA: TGTGCCATCAGTCTAGCGGGAGGGCCGCGGGGCGAAAATGAGCAGTTCTTC.

This clone was picked up a small number of times. This chain uses TRBV28 with TRBJ2-7; no reliable D call. V gave up 2 bases and J gave up 3 bases, with 8 bases separating them. The CDR3 sequence is 13 residues long. Germline-derived CDR1 and CDR2 are MDHEN and SYDVKM. The CDR3 DNA reads as TGTGCCAGCAGTTTACCCCAGAACTACGAGCAGTACTTC. This encodes CASSLPQNYEQYF.

This clone was detected a few times. The V call is TRBV2, the J call TRBJ1-4, with 9 bases aligning to TRBD1. The CDR3 extends over 14 amino acids. Trimming removed 6 bases from V and 5 bases from J; junction bases left unmatched: 4. From germline, CDR1 is SNHLY and CDR2 FYNNEI. Here the CDR3 reads CASSLDRGNEKLFF. DNA of the CDR3: TGTGCCAGCAGCCTTGACAGGGGGAATGAAAAACTGTTTTTT. Looking up the rest from reference TRBV2 and TRBJ1-4 gives the full variable domain: EPEVTQTPSHQVTQMGQEVILRCVPISNHLYFYWYRQILGQKVEFLVSFYNNEISEKSEIFDDQFSVERPDGSNFTLKIRSTKLEDSAMYFCASSLDRGNEKLFFGSGTQLSVL.

This clone is labeled as medium-sized. The chain has TRBV11-3 and TRBJ2-1; 12 positions agree with TRBD2. CDR3 length: 17 amino acids. Germline CDR1 reads SGHNT; CDR2 reads YENEEA. The J segment lost 5 bases and the V segment lost 5 bases, leaving 10 bases of the junction unmatched. CDR3 residues: CASSTRRLAGENNEQFF. The CDR3, as DNA: TGTGCCAGCAGCACGCGACGACTAGCGGGAGAGAACAATGAGCAGTTCTTC. The full variable domain, with the rest looked up from reference TRBV11-3 and TRBJ2-1, is EAGVVQSPRYKIIEKKQPVAFWCNPISGHNTLYWYLQNLGQGPELLIRYENEEAVDDSQLPKDRFSAERLKGVDSTLKIQPAELGDSAVYLCASSTRRLAGENNEQFFGPGTRLTVL.

J is TRBJ2-4 and V is TRBV19; D gene unclear. Trimming cost V 5 bases and J 4 bases, with 12 bases left between them. CDR1 and CDR2 from the germline V gene are LNHDA and SQIVND (reference sequence). The CDR3 consists of 14 residues. The CDR3 sequence is CASSFTASKNIQYF. The CDR3 DNA sequence: TGTGCCAGTAGTTTCACTGCCTCGAAAAACATTCAGTACTTC.

This clone came up a few times. The chain joins TRBV28 to TRBJ1-5; no clear D gene. Trimming removed 5 bases from V and 6 bases from J, with 11 bases in between. CDR3 length equals 13 residues. Germline lookup yields CDR1 MDHEN and CDR2 SYDVKM. CDR3 in DNA: TGTGCCAGCAGTAGGACGTGGGCTCAGCCCCAGCATTTT. This encodes CASSRTWAQPQHF.

The chain combines TRBV25-1 with TRBJ1-5, with D maybe TRBD1 (5 bases). The CDR3 is made up of 12 amino acids. Looked up from germline, CDR1 is MGHDK and CDR2 is SYGVNS. Trimming removed 7 bases from V and 8 bases from J, with 12 bases in between. The CDR3 loop reads CASTRGGEPQHF. CDR3 DNA: TGTGCCAGCACCCGTGGGGGGGAGCCCCAGCATTTT. Together with reference TRBV25-1 and TRBJ1-5, the CDR3 gives the full variable domain: EADIYQTPRYLVIGTGKKITLECSQTMGHDKMYWYQQDPGMELHLIHYSYGVNSTEKGDLSSESTVSRIRTEHFPLTLESARPSHTSQYLCASTRGGEPQHFGDGTRLSIL.

This clone was detected a few times. The J gene is TRBJ1-5, the V gene TRBV28; possibly TRBD1 for D (5 bases). This CDR3 is built from 15 residues. The germline V gene encodes CDR1 MDHEN and CDR2 SYDVKM. The ends were cut back, 6 bases at V and 5 bases at J, with 17 bases in the middle. The CDR3 region is CASSPPGRNDQPQHF. The CDR3 DNA reads TGTGCCAGCAGCCCGCCGGGACGGAACGATCAGCCCCAGCATTTT.

This chain uses TRBV5-1 with TRBJ2-1; no firm D call. The germline V gene encodes CDR1 SGHRS and CDR2 YFSETQ. Trimming shortened V by 5 bases and J by 3 bases, and 15 bases separated the two germline ends. CDR3 length: 15 amino acids. CDR3 loop: CASSPDTTFYNEQFF. DNA for the CDR3: TGCGCCAGCAGTCCCGACACGACCTTCTACAATGAGCAGTTCTTC.

This clone was observed a handful of times. The CDR3 nucleotides are TGTGCCATCAGTGAGAGAGACAGGGACTCTGGAAACACCATATATTTT. Translation: CAISERDRDSGNTIYF. J is TRBJ1-3 and V is TRBV10-3; 7 nucleotides align to TRBD1. V shed 2 bases and J 0 bases; nucleotides not matched to a gene: 4. CDR3 length: 16 residues. Per the germline V gene, CDR1 is ENHRY and CDR2 is SYGVKD.

The V call is TRBV15, the J call TRBJ2-3; D unresolved. The V end was cut by 1 base, the J end by 0 bases, with 8 bases between. Germline CDR1 LNHNV, CDR2 YYDKDF (reference sequence). The CDR3 extends over 15 amino acids. CDR3 sequence (DNA): TGTGCCACCAGCAGAGGGTTGACTAGCACAGATACGCAGTATTTT. Translating it yields CATSRGLTSTDTQYF.

The V and J genes are TRBV10-2 and TRBJ1-1; D unclear. Germline V gene sequence: CDR1 WSHSY, CDR2 SAAADI. This CDR3 comprises 13 residues. V lost 6 bases and J 1 base, leaving 9 bases between the germline ends. The CDR3 sequence is CASRLSKNTEAFF. The DNA of the CDR3 is TGCGCCAGCAGATTAAGTAAGAACACTGAAGCTTTCTTT.